The source of this TCR beta chain is a study of CD8 T cells in ankylosing spondylitis. Study-wide results and limits: Ankylosing spondylitis blood appeared to be characterized by a TCR beta motif of 8 or 9 highly homologous variants.

Each CDR3 protein is one row after TCRdb ran MiXCR on the 5' RACE reads. The sample records 100,000 to 150,000 distinct CDR3 sequences, roughly an eighth being singletons. The sample holds many counts of this clonotype. What it binds is not known. V gave up 3 bases and J gave up 6 bases, with 12 bases separating them. The CDR3 covers 14 residues. CDR1 MGHDK and CDR2 SYGVNS come from the germline V gene. Sequenced input: blood, either unsorted or a sorted T cell fraction (not recorded which). The V call is TRBV25-1, the J call TRBJ1-5; the D is unclear. The sequence came from a female donor with ankylosing spondylitis or in good health (not recorded which). Written as DNA, the CDR3 is TGTGCCAGCAGTGACGGTGAAGTAGGTCAGCCCCAGCATTTT. This translates into CASSDGEVGQPQHF. The full variable domain, rest sourced from reference TRBV25-1 and TRBJ1-5, is EADIYQTPRYLVIGTGKKITLECSQTMGHDKMYWYQQDPGMELHLIHYSYGVNSTEKGDLSSESTVSRIRTEHFPLTLESARPSHTSQYLCASSDGEVGQPQHFGDGTRLSIL.